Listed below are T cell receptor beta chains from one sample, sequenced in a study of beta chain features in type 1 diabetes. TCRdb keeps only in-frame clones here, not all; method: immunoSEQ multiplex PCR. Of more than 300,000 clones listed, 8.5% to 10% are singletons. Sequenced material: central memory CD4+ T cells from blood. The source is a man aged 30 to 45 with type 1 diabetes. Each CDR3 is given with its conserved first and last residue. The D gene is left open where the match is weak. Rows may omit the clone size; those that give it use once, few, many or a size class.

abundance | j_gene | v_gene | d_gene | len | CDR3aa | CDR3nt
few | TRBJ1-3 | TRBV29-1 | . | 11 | CSAYQGNTIYF | TGCAGCGCATACCAGGGGAATACCATATATTTT
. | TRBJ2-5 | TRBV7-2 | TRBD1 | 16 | CASSLAWTGNQETQYF | TGTGCCAGCAGCTTAGCGTGGACAGGGAATCAAGAGACCCAGTACTTC
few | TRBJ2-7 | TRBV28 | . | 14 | CASSYIGRDQRADF | TGTGCCAGCAGTTATATTGGAAGGGACCAGCGAGCGGACTTC
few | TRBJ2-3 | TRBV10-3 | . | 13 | CAISESITDTQYF | TGTGCCATCAGTGAGTCTATCACAGATACTCAGTATTTT
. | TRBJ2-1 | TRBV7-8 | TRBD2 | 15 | CASSAASGVYNEQFF | TGTGCCAGCAGCGCCGCTAGCGGGGTCTACAATGAGCAGTTCTTC
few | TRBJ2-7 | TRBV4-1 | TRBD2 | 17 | CASSQTASGTLSYEQYF | TGCGCCAGCAGCCAGACCGCTAGCGGGACCCTCTCCTACGAGCAGTACTTC
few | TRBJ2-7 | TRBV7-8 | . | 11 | CASSLRDLKYF | TGTGCCAGCAGCTTACGGGACTTAAAGTACTTC
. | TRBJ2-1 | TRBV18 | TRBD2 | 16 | CASSPPELAGKNEQFF | TGTGCCAGCTCACCACCTGAACTAGCGGGAAAAAATGAGCAGTTCTTC
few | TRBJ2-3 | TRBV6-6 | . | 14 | CASSYVQGTDTQYF | TGTGCCAGCAGTTACGTCCAGGGGACAGATACGCAGTATTTT
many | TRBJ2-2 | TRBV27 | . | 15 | CASSLMGSATGELFF | TGTGCCAGCAGTTTAATGGGGTCGGCGACCGGGGAGCTGTTTTTT
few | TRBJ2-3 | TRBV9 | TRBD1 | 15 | CASSVAQGVTDTQYF | TGTGCCAGCAGCGTTGCACAGGGGGTAACAGATACGCAGTATTTT
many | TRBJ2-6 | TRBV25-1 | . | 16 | CASSPTGDSGANVLTF | TGTGCCAGCAGTCCCACGGGGGACTCTGGGGCCAACGTCCTGACTTTC
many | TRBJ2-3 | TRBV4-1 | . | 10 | CASSQSRLYF | TGCGCCAGCAGCCAAAGTCGACTATATTTT
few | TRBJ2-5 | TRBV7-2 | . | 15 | CASSFQSPSGETQYF | TGTGCCAGCAGCTTCCAATCCCCTTCTGGAGAGACCCAGTACTTC
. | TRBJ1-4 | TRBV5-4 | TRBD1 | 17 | CASSSTGGAKTNEKLFF | TGTGCCAGCAGCTCTACAGGGGGCGCGAAGACTAATGAAAAACTGTTTTTT
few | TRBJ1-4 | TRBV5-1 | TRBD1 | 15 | CASSGGQGRNEKLFF | TGCGCCAGCAGCGGGGGACAGGGGAGGAATGAAAAACTGTTTTTT
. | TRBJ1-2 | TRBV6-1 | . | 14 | CASSEPITIDGYTF | TGTGCCAGCAGTGAACCAATCACTATTGATGGCTACACCTTC
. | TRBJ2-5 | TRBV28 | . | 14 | CASTLRTAQETQYF | TGTGCCAGCACCCTGAGGACAGCTCAAGAGACCCAGTACTTC
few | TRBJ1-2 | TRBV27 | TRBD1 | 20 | CASSPPRSNYGQGAGYGYTF | TGTGCCAGCAGTCCACCCCGCTCTAATTACGGACAGGGGGCAGGGTATGGCTACACCTTC
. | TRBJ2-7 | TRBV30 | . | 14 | CAWIASGGSSEQYF | TGTGCCTGGATTGCCAGCGGAGGGTCCAGCGAGCAGTACTTC
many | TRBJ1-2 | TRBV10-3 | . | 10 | CAIGSNGYTF | TGTGCCATTGGATCCAATGGCTACACCTTC
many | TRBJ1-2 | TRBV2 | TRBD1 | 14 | CASRERDRFYGYTF | TGTGCCAGCAGAGAAAGGGACAGATTCTATGGCTACACCTTC
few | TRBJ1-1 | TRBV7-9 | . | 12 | CASSLDHREAFF | TGTGCCAGCAGCTTAGATCACAGGGAAGCTTTCTTT
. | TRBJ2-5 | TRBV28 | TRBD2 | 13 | CASSSTSGETQYF | TGTGCCAGCAGCTCGACTAGCGGGGAGACCCAGTACTTC
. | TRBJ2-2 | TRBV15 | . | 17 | CATSRALGRSNTGELFF | TGTGCCACCAGCAGAGCCCTCGGGCGATCGAACACCGGGGAGCTGTTTTTT
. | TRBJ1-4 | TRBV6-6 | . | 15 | CASSGSRAANEKLFF | TGTGCCAGCAGCGGAAGTAGGGCGGCTAATGAAAAACTGTTTTTT
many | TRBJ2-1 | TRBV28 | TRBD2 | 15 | CASRTGLAGGGEQFF | TGTGCCAGCAGGACGGGACTAGCGGGAGGGGGTGAGCAGTTCTTC
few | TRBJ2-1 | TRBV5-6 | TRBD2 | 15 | CASSPKGLAGDEQFF | TGTGCCAGCAGCCCTAAGGGCCTAGCGGGAGATGAGCAGTTCTTC
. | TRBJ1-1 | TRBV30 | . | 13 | CAWSRPINTEAFF | TGTGCCTGGAGCAGGCCTATAAACACTGAAGCTTTCTTT
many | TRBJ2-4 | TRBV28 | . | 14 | CASSHPTRVNIQYF | TGTGCCAGCAGCCATCCGACCCGGGTTAACATTCAGTACTTC
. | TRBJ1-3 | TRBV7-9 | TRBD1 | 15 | CASSSARGSGNTIYF | TGTGCCAGCAGCTCCGCCAGGGGGAGTGGAAACACCATATATTTT
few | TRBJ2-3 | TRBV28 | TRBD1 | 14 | CASSPQGASDTQYF | TGTGCCAGCAGCCCGCAGGGGGCGTCGGATACGCAGTATTTT
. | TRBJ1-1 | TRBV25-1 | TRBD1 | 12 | CASRDRDTEAFF | TGTGCCAGCCGGGACAGGGACACTGAAGCTTTCTTT
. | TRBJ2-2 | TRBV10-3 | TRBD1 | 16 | CASSYERQGWGGELFF | TGTGCCAGCAGTTACGAGAGACAGGGATGGGGCGGGGAGCTGTTTTTT
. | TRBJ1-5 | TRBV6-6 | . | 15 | CASSYSGGTNQPQHF | TGTGCCAGCAGTTATAGCGGGGGGACCAATCAGCCCCAGCATTTT
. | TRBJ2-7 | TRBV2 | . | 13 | CASTRQGGGEQYF | TGTGCCAGCACCCGCCAAGGGGGGGGCGAGCAGTACTTC
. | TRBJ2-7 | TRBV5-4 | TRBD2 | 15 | CASSFGRASDYEQYF | TGTGCCAGCAGCTTTGGGAGGGCCAGTGACTACGAGCAGTACTTC
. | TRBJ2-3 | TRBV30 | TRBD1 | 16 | CAWKPPGQVAADTQYF | TGTGCCTGGAAACCACCGGGACAGGTGGCGGCAGATACGCAGTATTTT
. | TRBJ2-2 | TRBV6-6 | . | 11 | CASHFAGELFF | TGTGCCAGCCATTTTGCCGGGGAGCTGTTTTTT
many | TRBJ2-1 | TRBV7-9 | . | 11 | CASQDLALQFF | TGTGCCAGCCAGGATTTAGCTCTCCAGTTCTTC
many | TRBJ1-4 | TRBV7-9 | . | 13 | CASSSPREGGLFF | TGTGCCAGCAGCTCCCCCCGGGAGGGAGGACTGTTTTTT
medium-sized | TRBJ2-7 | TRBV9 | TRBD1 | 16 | CASSAGQGATSYEQYF | TGTGCCAGCAGCGCTGGACAGGGGGCAACCTCCTACGAGCAGTACTTC
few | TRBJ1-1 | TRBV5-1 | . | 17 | CASSLANGPQMNTEAFF | TGCGCCAGCAGCTTGGCCAATGGTCCCCAAATGAACACTGAAGCTTTCTTT
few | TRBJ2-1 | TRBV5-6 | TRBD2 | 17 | CASSPPRTSGTYNEQFF | TGTGCCAGCAGCCCCCCGCGGACTAGCGGAACCTACAATGAGCAGTTCTTC
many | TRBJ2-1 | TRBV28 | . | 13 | CARASGWTQEQFF | TGTGCCCGCGCATCCGGTTGGACTCAAGAGCAGTTCTTC
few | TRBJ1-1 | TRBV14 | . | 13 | CASSPVLDGEAFF | TGTGCCAGCAGCCCAGTACTGGACGGCGAAGCTTTCTTT
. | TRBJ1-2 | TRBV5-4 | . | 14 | CASSSRALGYGYTF | TGTGCCAGCAGCAGCAGGGCTTTGGGATATGGCTACACCTTC
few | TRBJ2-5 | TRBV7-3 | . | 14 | CASSPPRVRETQYF | TGTGCCAGCAGCCCGCCGCGGGTGCGGGAGACCCAGTACTTC
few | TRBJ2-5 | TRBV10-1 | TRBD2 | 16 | CASSDPGLVGSETQYF | TGCGCCAGCAGTGATCCGGGACTAGTGGGTTCAGAGACCCAGTACTTC
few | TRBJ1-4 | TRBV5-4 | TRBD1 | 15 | CASSLGTGVDEKLFF | TGTGCCAGCAGCTTGGGGACAGGGGTGGATGAAAAACTGTTTTTT
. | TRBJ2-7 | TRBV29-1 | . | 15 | CSVVRLEGRVYEQYF | TGCAGCGTTGTCCGCCTGGAGGGCAGGGTTTACGAGCAGTACTTC
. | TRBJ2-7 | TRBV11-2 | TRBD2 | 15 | CASRRGSGSRHEQYF | TGTGCCAGCAGAAGAGGGAGCGGGAGTCGCCACGAGCAGTACTTC
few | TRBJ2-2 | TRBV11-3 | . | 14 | CASSLGANTGELFF | TGTGCCAGCAGCTTAGGCGCGAACACCGGGGAGCTGTTTTTT
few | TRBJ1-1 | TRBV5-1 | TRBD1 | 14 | CASNGQGGGTEAFF | TGCGCCAGCAACGGACAGGGAGGTGGCACTGAAGCTTTCTTT
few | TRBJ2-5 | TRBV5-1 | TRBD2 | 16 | CASSPGGSRSGETQYF | TGCGCCAGCAGCCCCGGGGGGTCGCGATCCGGTGAGACCCAGTACTTC
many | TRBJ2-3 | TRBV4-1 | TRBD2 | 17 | CASSLNVAGAATDTQYF | TGCGCCAGCAGCCTAAACGTAGCGGGAGCGGCTACAGATACGCAGTATTTT
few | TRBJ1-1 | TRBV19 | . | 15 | CASSDSDIGGTEAFF | TGTGCCAGTAGTGATTCAGACATCGGAGGCACTGAAGCTTTCTTT
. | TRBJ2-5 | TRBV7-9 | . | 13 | CASSFGLGRTQYF | TGTGCCAGCAGTTTTGGACTTGGGAGAACCCAGTACTTC